This T cell receptor (beta chain) came from a study of blood T cell repertoires in COVID-19. As originally analysed: From reference gene primer amplification, estimates of nucleated cell counts were derived. Produced via immunoSEQ multiplex PCR; TCRdb's table is partial and in-frame only. That table furnishes V, J and clone size, whereas the DNA furnished D and trimming. The sample contains around 450,000 clones, approximately 90% of which appear only once. The TCR originated in a woman under 30 with acute COVID-19. Source material: PBMCs or T cells enriched from blood (not recorded which).

CDR3 in DNA: TGTGCCTGGAGTGTCCAGACCAAAATTTTGGGCACTAATGAAAAACTGTTTTTT. This sequence encodes CAWSVQTKILGTNEKLFF. The V gene is TRBV30, the J gene TRBJ1-4; D remains ambiguous. Germline V gene data show CDR1 as GTSNPN and CDR2 as SVGIG (reference sequence). The length of the CDR3 is 18 residues. V was pared by 0 bases and J by 2 bases, with 19 bases between.